This T cell receptor beta chain originates from a study of blood T cell repertoires in COVID-19. Study-level information: Researchers got acute and convalescent COVID-19 samples from the United States, Italy and Spain. Sample material is recorded as cDNA or gDNA derived from T cells, B-cell-depleted T cells, or PBMCs.

In Seattle, patients joined the study during active infection and were tracked longitudinally. How the authors handled the data: From reference gene primer amplification, estimates of nucleated cell counts were derived. Only in-frame clones appear in the TCRdb table, and some are missing; sequencing was by immunoSEQ multiplex PCR. V and J calls plus clone size are reproduced from that table; the DNA served to infer D and trimming. Among fewer than 350,000 clones listed, 90% were seen once. CDR3 length equals 13 residues. Trimming removed 4 bases from V and 7 bases from J; junction bases left unmatched: 7. CDR1 and CDR2 (germline): SGHNT, YYREEE (reference sequence).

The material sequenced was peripheral blood. This chain uses TRBV5-4 with TRBJ1-1; 7 bases align to TRBD1. This receptor was identified in a woman between 25 and 40 years old with COVID-19, enrolled during active disease. CDR3: CASSRDRDSEAFF. The CDR3 coding sequence is TGTGCCAGCAGCCGCGATCGGGACAGTGAAGCTTTCTTT. Full variable domain (remainder filled in from reference TRBV5-4 and TRBJ1-1): ETGVTQSPTHLIKTRGQQVTLRCSSQSGHNTVSWYQQALGQGPQFIFQYYREEENGRGNFPPRFSGLQFPNYSSELNVNALELDDSALYLCASSRDRDSEAFFGQGTRLTVV.